A selection of T cell receptor beta chains follows, all from one sample in a study of T-cell memory formation after mild COVID-19. MiXCR, run by TCRdb on the 5' RACE reads, gives a single entry per CDR3 protein. The table has approximately 150,000 distinct CDR3 sequences, about 14% seen once. Source material: PBMCs or a T cell subset sorted from them (not recorded which). These receptors were collected from an adult woman who had mild COVID-19 (a few samples of this study predate the infection). Cell type and time point are not known. CDR3s include the opening cysteine and the closing phenylalanine or tryptophan. A D gene is named only where the DNA matches it firmly. Only part of the rows carry a size: once, few, many, or a class if the clone is expanded.

>TRBJ2-3|once|TRBD2|TRBV5-4
TGTGCCAGCAGCTCCCCTGGGCGGGGGAACACAGATACGCAGTATTTT
CASSSPGRGNTDTQYF
>TRBJ1-5|-|-|TRBV5-4
TGTGCCAGCAGTCCTGGGGGAGATAGCAATCAGCCCCAGCATTTT
CASSPGGDSNQPQHF
>TRBJ1-6|-|TRBD1|TRBV5-1
TGCGCCAGCAGCCCCGGACAGGGAACCCACACCTATAATTCACCCCTCCACTTT
CASSPGQGTHTYNSPLHF
>TRBJ2-2|-|-|TRBV6-5
TGTGCCAGCAGTTCTCAGGGGTCCGGGGAGCTGTTTTTT
CASSSQGSGELFF
>TRBJ2-5|few|TRBD2|TRBV12-3/TRBV12-4
TGTGCCAGCAGAACGGGACTAGCGGGAGAGACCCAGTACTTC
CASRTGLAGETQYF
>TRBJ1-1|few|-|TRBV6-2/TRBV6-3
TGTGCCAGCAGTTACCGGTGGCAGGCAAACACTGAAGCTTTCTTT
CASSYRWQANTEAFF
>TRBJ1-3|few|-|TRBV7-9
TGTGCCAGCAGCCCCCCGGCCCCTGGCCCCCCTGGAAACACCATATATTTT
CASSPPAPGPPGNTIYF
>TRBJ2-1|few|-|TRBV25-1
TGTGCCAGCAGTGAATCGGCTGGACACAATGAGCAGTTCTTC
CASSESAGHNEQFF
>TRBJ2-7|-|-|TRBV7-6
TGTGCCAGCAGCTTAAGGAGAACTATGAGCCACGAGCAGTACTTC
CASSLRRTMSHEQYF
>TRBJ2-5|-|-|TRBV12-3/TRBV12-4
TGTGCCAGCAGTTTGTCCGGGGAGAAAAGCTTGTACCAAGAGACCCAGTACTTC
CASSLSGEKSLYQETQYF
>TRBJ2-5|many|-|TRBV12-3/TRBV12-4
TGTGCCAGCAGTTTTAAGGAGACCCAGTACTTC
CASSFKETQYF
>TRBJ2-3|many|TRBD2|TRBV7-9
TGTGCCAGCAGCAAAAGCGGGGCGAGCGATACGCAGTATTTT
CASSKSGASDTQYF
>TRBJ1-2|-|TRBD1|TRBV12-3/TRBV12-4
TGTGCCAGCAGTCCCTTGGACAGGGGCGGCGGCTACACCTTC
CASSPLDRGGGYTF
>TRBJ1-1|few|-|TRBV3-1
TGTGCCAGCCGAGTCTCTTGGGACACTGAAGCTTTCTTT
CASRVSWDTEAFF
>TRBJ2-4|few|-|TRBV12-3/TRBV12-4
TGTGCCAGCAGTTCAGCCGAGGGTCCCCAAAACATTCAGTACTTC
CASSSAEGPQNIQYF
>TRBJ2-1|few|TRBD2|TRBV24-1
TGTGCCACCAGTGATTGGACTAGCGGCCCTTCCTACAATGAGCAGTTCTTC
CATSDWTSGPSYNEQFF
>TRBJ1-1|-|-|TRBV20-1
TGCAGTGCTATGGACGACGAGACTGAAGCTTTCTTT
CSAMDDETEAFF
>TRBJ2-7|few|TRBD1|TRBV5-1
TGCGCCAGCAGCTTAAGCGAGGGGGACAGGGGTGTCCCCGCCTACGAGCAGTACTTC
CASSLSEGDRGVPAYEQYF
>TRBJ2-7|few|TRBD2|TRBV12-3/TRBV12-4
TGTGCCAGCAGTTTGGGACTAGCGGGAGAGCAGTACTTC
CASSLGLAGEQYF
>TRBJ2-4|-|-|TRBV11-1
TGTGCCAGCAGCTTAGATGGCAGCGGCAACATTCAGTACTTC
CASSLDGSGNIQYF
>TRBJ1-3|-|-|TRBV4-1
TGCGCCAGCAGCCAAGCAGGCTCTGGAAACACCATATATTTT
CASSQAGSGNTIYF
>TRBJ1-6|few|-|TRBV12-3/TRBV12-4
TGTGCCAGCAGGATGCCGATCTATAATTCACCCCTCCACTTT
CASRMPIYNSPLHF
>TRBJ1-2|few|-|TRBV5-1
TGCGCCAGCAGCTTGCCCCTGACAGCTTATGGCTACACCTTC
CASSLPLTAYGYTF